This T cell receptor (beta chain) comes out of a study of shared clonotypes between healthy human individuals. The study's findings and limits: Only blood underwent sampling, and tissue repertoires likely differ.

A note on this clone: What it binds is unknown.

Generated by immunoSEQ multiplex PCR, the TCRdb table keeps only in-frame clones and is missing some. Of more than 850,000 clones in the sample, more than 75% were seen once. The sample comprised memory CD4+ T cells from PBMCs. The subset: CD45RA-negative fraction. The receptor's source is a young man in good health. Some clones in this sample may be carry-over from other donors' samples.

The CDR3 nucleotides are TGTGCCTGGAGTGACAGGGGGCGGAATTCACCCCTCCACTTT. Protein product: CAWSDRGRNSPLHF. V usage is TRBV30 and J usage is TRBJ1-6; 9 bases are shared with TRBD1. The J segment lost 7 bases and the V segment lost 1 base, leaving 2 bases of the junction unmatched. The CDR3 consists of 14 residues. Per germline, CDR1 GTSNPN and CDR2 SVGIG (reference sequence).